Below are 25 T cell receptor beta chains sequenced from a single sample in a study of blood T cell repertoires in COVID-19. TCRdb's copy holds only in-frame clones and misses some; the assay was immunoSEQ multiplex PCR. The table has around 230,000 clones, 83% seen once. Source material: peripheral blood. The receptors were sampled from a woman between 35 and 50 years old with active or convalescent COVID-19.

This chain connects TRBV10-3 to TRBJ2-1; TRBD2 matches at 14 bases. With V trimmed by 2 bases and J by 10 bases, 7 bases remained unmatched. The germline CDR1 and CDR2 sequences are ENHRY and SYGVKD. The CDR3 totals 16 residues. As DNA, the CDR3 is TGTGCCATCAGTGAGCCGACTAGCGGGAGGGTGGGGGAGCAGTTCTTC. Protein: CAISEPTSGRVGEQFF.

This rearrangement joins TRBV28 to TRBJ1-3; TRBD1 is a possible D gene (5 bases). The germline CDR1 and CDR2 sequences are MDHEN and SYDVKM. Between the trimmed V and J ends, which lost 1 base and 0 bases, there was a span of 16 bases. The CDR3 is 18 residues long. The CDR3 region is CASSLLPGGGNSGNTIYF. CDR3 bases: TGTGCCAGCAGTTTATTGCCCGGCGGGGGAAACTCTGGAAACACCATATATTTT.

This chain connects TRBV15 to TRBJ1-2, with 7 bases lining up with TRBD1. The CDR3 totals 18 residues. Germline CDR1 reads LNHNV; CDR2 reads YYDKDF (reference sequence). V gave up 0 bases and J gave up 4 bases; unmatched junction bases: 14. The CDR3 DNA is TGTGCCACCAGCAGAGACCGCTACAGGACAGGTCCCTTCTATGGCTACACCTTC. It translates to CATSRDRYRTGPFYGYTF.

This chain connects TRBV18 to TRBJ2-3; D might be TRBD1 or TRBD2, each matching 5 bases. CDR1 and CDR2 (germline): KGHSH, LQKENI. The CDR3 sequence is 15 residues long. The V end was cut by 6 bases, the J end by 0 bases, with 13 bases between. The CDR3 nucleotides are TGTGCCAGCTCTCCAGGGCTAGCTAGCACAGATACGCAGTATTTT. It specifies CASSPGLASTDTQYF. Variable domain in full (rest from reference TRBV18 and TRBJ2-3): NAGVMQNPRHLVRRRGQEARLRCSPMKGHSHVYWYRQLPEEGLKFMVYLQKENIIDESGMPKERFSAEFPKEGPSILRIQQVVRGDSAAYFCASSPGLASTDTQYFGPGTRLTVL.

The chain uses TRBV2 and TRBJ2-7; D possibly corresponds to TRBD2 (6 bases). The CDR3 sequence is 16 residues long. Deletions cut 5 bases from V and 3 bases from J, with 20 bases between. Germline CDR1 reads SNHLY; CDR2 reads FYNNEI. Written as DNA, the CDR3 is TGTGCCAGCAGTCCCTGGGGCCAGGGAGGAGGCTACGAGCAGTACTTC. This encodes CASSPWGQGGGYEQYF.

Details on this clone: The sample holds other DNA sequences that translate to the same CDR3. The rearrangement uses TRBV5-1 and TRBJ1-2; possibly TRBD1 for D (6 bases). This CDR3 has 13 amino acids. Per the germline V gene, CDR1 is SGHRS and CDR2 is YFSETQ. Trimming cost V 4 bases and J 4 bases, with 11 bases left between them. In nucleotides, the CDR3 is TGCGCCAGCAGCCTGGACAGATCCTATGGCTACACCTTC. Translating it yields CASSLDRSYGYTF.

The gene calls are TRBV19 and TRBJ1-5; D gene unclear. Germline V CDR1 and CDR2: LNHDA, SQIVND (reference sequence). The CDR3 has 14 residues. Trimming removed 3 bases from V and 7 bases from J, with 13 bases in between. The DNA for the CDR3 is TGTGCCAGTAGTATGGTACTCAGCGACCAGCCCCAGCATTTT. It codes for CASSMVLSDQPQHF.

The genes are TRBV24-1 and TRBJ2-1; 7 positions agree with TRBD1. The trim removed 4 bases at V and 4 bases at J, leaving 15 bases unmatched. In germline, CDR1 is KGHDR, CDR2 SFDVKD. This CDR3 region has 18 residues. This CDR3 is CATSDPPTGRTFYNEQFF. Here the CDR3 DNA reads TGTGCCACCAGTGACCCACCGACAGGGCGAACCTTTTACAATGAGCAGTTCTTC.

The chain joins TRBV19 to TRBJ2-3; D possibly corresponds to TRBD2 (7 bases). Germline values: CDR1 LNHDA, CDR2 SQIVND (reference sequence). Trimming took off 6 bases at V and 5 bases at J, with 15 bases between the two ends. CDR3 length: 14 amino acids. CDR3: CASSWGGQGDTQYF. Here the CDR3 DNA reads TGTGCCAGTAGCTGGGGGGGGCAGGGAGATACGCAGTATTTT.

The chain recombines TRBV6-6 with TRBJ1-1; possible D gene TRBD1, 5 bases. The germline gives CDR1 MNHNY, CDR2 SVGAGI (reference sequence). V lost 3 bases and J 0 bases, leaving 11 bases between the germline ends. The CDR3 spans 15 residues. CDR3 DNA: TGTGCCAGCAGTTATACAGGTCGGATGAACACTGAAGCTTTCTTT. This encodes CASSYTGRMNTEAFF.

The chain has TRBV2 and TRBJ1-1, with D possibly TRBD1 on 6 matching bases. The V and J ends lost 3 bases and 5 bases respectively, with 13 bases between them. The germline V gene has CDR1 SNHLY and CDR2 FYNNEI. This CDR3 comprises 14 residues. Here the CDR3 reads CASSDAEGETEAFF. In DNA, the CDR3 is TGTGCCAGCAGTGACGCCGAGGGGGAGACTGAAGCTTTCTTT. Full variable domain (rest looked up from reference TRBV2 and TRBJ1-1): EPEVTQTPSHQVTQMGQEVILRCVPISNHLYFYWYRQILGQKVEFLVSFYNNEISEKSEIFDDQFSVERPDGSNFTLKIRSTKLEDSAMYFCASSDAEGETEAFFGQGTRLTVV.

The rearrangement uses TRBV7-2 and TRBJ2-1, with 7 nucleotides matching TRBD2. CDR1 and CDR2 from the germline V gene are SGHTA and FQGNSA. The CDR3 length is 14 residues. Losses at the gene ends were 5 bases for V and 6 bases for J; bases not matched to a gene: 7. The CDR3 is CASSRRGSSNEQFF. The CDR3 bases are TGTGCCAGCAGCCGGCGCGGGAGTAGCAATGAGCAGTTCTTC.

The chain joins TRBV28 to TRBJ1-1, with D unresolved. The CDR3 has 12 amino acids. The germline V gene has CDR1 MDHEN and CDR2 SYDVKM. The V end lost 5 bases, the J end lost 9 bases, and 13 bases lay between the germline ends. The CDR3 spells CASSPLKPKAFF. The CDR3 nucleotides read TGTGCCAGCAGTCCCCTGAAACCTAAAGCTTTCTTT. Based on the CDR3 plus reference TRBV28 and TRBJ1-1, the full variable domain is DVKVTQSSRYLVKRTGEKVFLECVQDMDHENMFWYRQDPGLGLRLIYFSYDVKMKEKGDIPEGYSVSREKKERFSLILESASTNQTSMYLCASSPLKPKAFFGQGTRLTVV.

The chain has TRBV5-1 and TRBJ2-2; TRBD1 matches 12 bases. This CDR3 spans 15 amino acids. Per germline, CDR1 SGHRS and CDR2 YFSETQ. Trimming took 4 bases from V and 6 from J; bases not matched to a gene: 4. CDR3 region: CASSVGQGAPGELFF. Written as DNA, the CDR3 is TGCGCCAGCAGCGTGGGACAGGGGGCCCCCGGGGAGCTGTTTTTT.

This clone was seen more than once but under ten times. The CDR3 coding sequence is TGCAGTGCTAGTTTAGGAGGACCCGTCTATAGCAATCAGCCCCAGCATTTT. Translation gives CSASLGGPVYSNQPQHF. The chain uses TRBV20-1 and TRBJ1-5; D is unresolved. This CDR3 region has 17 residues. V was clipped by 3 bases and J by 0 bases, with 18 bases between them. Germline V gives CDR1 DFQATT, CDR2 SNEGSKA (reference sequence).

The J gene is TRBJ2-7, the V gene TRBV18; a possible D gene is TRBD2 (6 bases). The germline V and J ends were trimmed by 1 base and 0 bases, with 10 bases remaining between them. The CDR3 is 15 amino acids. Germline CDR1 reads KGHSH; CDR2 reads LQKENI. The CDR3 sequence: CASSPLAAYSYEQYF. CDR3 in DNA: TGTGCCAGCTCACCACTAGCGGCATACTCCTACGAGCAGTACTTC.

V and J are TRBV11-2 and TRBJ1-4; 9 bases fit TRBD1. The germline V gene encodes CDR1 SGHAT and CDR2 FQNNGV. The CDR3 contains 16 residues. V gave up 7 bases and J gave up 8 bases; unmatched junction bases: 14. In DNA, the CDR3 is TGTGCCAGCACCCTGTGGACAGGGGAAAAAGGAGAAAAACTGTTTTTT. It is translated as CASTLWTGEKGEKLFF.

The rearrangement uses TRBV7-3 and TRBJ2-6, with 7 bases lining up with TRBD1. J was trimmed by 0 bases and V by 4 bases; bases with no gene match: 3. CDR1 is SGHTA, CDR2 FQGTGA, per germline. The CDR3 runs to 16 residues. The CDR3 reads CASSSGQNSGANVLTF. As DNA, the CDR3 is TGTGCCAGCAGCTCGGGACAGAACTCTGGGGCCAACGTCCTGACTTTC.

The chain employs TRBV30 and TRBJ1-1; 7 nucleotides match TRBD1. Trimming took 1 base from V and 7 from J; bases not matched to a gene: 9. Looked up from germline, CDR1 is GTSNPN and CDR2 is SVGIG (reference sequence). This CDR3 is built from 14 residues. DNA of the CDR3: TGTGCCTGGAGTGAGACAGGGATCTGGGGTGAAGCTTTCTTT. This codes for CAWSETGIWGEAFF.

This chain joins TRBV29-1 and TRBJ2-1; 7 bases are shared with TRBD1. The CDR3 sequence is 12 residues long. Germline loops: CDR1 SQVTM, CDR2 ANQGSEA. V trimming: 6 bases; J trimming: 3 bases; junction bases outside the gene matches: 2. In nucleotides, the CDR3 is TGCAGCGTCGGGACAGTCTACAATGAGCAGTTCTTC. Protein product: CSVGTVYNEQFF.

This clone was detected many times. This chain links TRBV7-9 with TRBJ1-2; 8 nucleotides line up with TRBD1. With V trimmed by 5 bases and J by 1 base, 6 bases remained unmatched. In germline, CDR1 is SEHNR, CDR2 FQNEAQ (reference sequence). The length of the CDR3 is 15 residues. CDR3 in DNA: TGTGCCAGCAGCCAAGGGACAGGACGTAACTATGGCTACACCTTC. Translating gives CASSQGTGRNYGYTF.

The genes are TRBV6-5 and TRBJ1-2; D not resolved. V lost 8 bases to trimming and J lost 4 bases, with 8 bases between them. There are 11 residues in the CDR3. Germline-derived CDR1 and CDR2 are MNHEY and SVGAGI. The CDR3 loop reads CASEARYGYTF. The CDR3 nucleotides are TGTGCCAGCGAAGCCCGCTATGGCTACACCTTC.

This clone appeared many times. CDR3 sequence (DNA): TGCGCCAGCAGCCAAGGGCGGGGGGCGCCCACTGAAGCTTTCTTT. Amino acid sequence: CASSQGRGAPTEAFF. This chain uses TRBV4-1 with TRBJ1-1, with D possibly TRBD1 on 6 matching bases. CDR3 size: 15 residues. Germline loops: CDR1 MGHRA, CDR2 YSYEKL. Trimming took off 1 base at V and 4 bases at J, with 13 bases between the two ends.

This chain uses TRBV5-4 with TRBJ2-1, with TRBD1 matching 10 bases. The V segment lost 0 bases and the J segment 8 bases; nucleotides outside the gene matches: 5. The CDR3 length is 15 residues. The germline gives CDR1 SGHNT, CDR2 YYREEE (reference sequence). CDR3 coding DNA: TGTGCCAGCAGCTTGGAGGGACAGGGGAGGTATGAGCAGTTCTTC. This sequence encodes CASSLEGQGRYEQFF. The complete variable domain, with remaining parts taken from reference TRBV5-4 and TRBJ2-1, reads ETGVTQSPTHLIKTRGQQVTLRCSSQSGHNTVSWYQQALGQGPQFIFQYYREEENGRGNFPPRFSGLQFPNYSSELNVNALELDDSALYLCASSLEGQGRYEQFFGPGTRLTVL.

The rearrangement links TRBV7-2 to TRBJ1-6; unclear D gene. CDR1 is SGHTA and CDR2 is FQGNSA in the germline V gene. CDR3 length: 18 amino acids. The V end lost 2 bases, the J end lost 1 base, and 15 bases lay between the germline ends. DNA of the CDR3: TGTGCCAGCAGCTTACTCGGCAGGCCCTTATCCTATAATTCACCCCTCCACTTT. Amino acids: CASSLLGRPLSYNSPLHF.